This T cell receptor (beta chain) was recovered during a study of T cell clonotyping in hematopoietic cell transplantation. Study-level findings and limits: Broader posttransplant TCR repertoire diversity was predicted by graft donor and pretransplant recipient Inverse Simpson Index values.

Comment on this clone: Its antigen is still unknown.

Produced via immunoSEQ multiplex PCR; TCRdb's table is partial and in-frame only. This sample yields roughly 12,000 clones, of which around 90% are seen a single time; 0.79% belongs to the top ten. The TCR comes from a woman in her forties or fifties in good health. Some clones in this sample may be carry-over from other donors' samples. The sample consisted of peripheral blood mononuclear cells.

CDR3 nucleotide sequence: TGTGCCAGCAGTGCTTCAGAGAACACTGAAGCTTTCTTT. This codes for CASSASENTEAFF. The gene calls are TRBV6-1 and TRBJ1-1; D unclear. CDR1 and CDR2 (germline): MNHNS, SASEGT. This CDR3 has 13 amino acids. V was shortened by 4 bases and J by 1 base, with 7 bases between the two germline ends.